This entry is about one T cell receptor (beta chain). Its specific antigen is unknown. Base qualities are not recorded, but no much larger clone differs from it by a single base. The data stem from a study of T cells in Graves' hyperthyroidism and ophthalmopathy (dated 2019 in TCRdb). A note on the overall study: Peripheral blood samples were taken at initial diagnosis, before any treatment was given. After blood sampling, hyperthyroidism patients were treated with methimazole at a starting dose of 30 mg daily, and ophthalmopathy patients were treated with high-dose intravenous methylprednisolone. An independent validation cohort of fewer than 20 hyperthyroidism patients and 17 patients who later progressed to ophthalmopathy tested prospective prediction of ophthalmopathy. The paper reports TCR Vbeta CDR3 sequencing of some 140 peripheral blood samples: some 41 ophthalmopathy, 75 to 80 hyperthyroidism and around 17 progressor patients. The roughly 90 discovery patients were divided at random into training and test sets in a 7:3 ratio. Thyroid tissue and blood T-cell repertoires from six Graves' hyperthyroidism patients were also compared in the study. To identify distinguishing TCR V-J signatures, a discovery cohort of around 100 patients was used, comprising 40 to 45 with Graves' ophthalmopathy and 55 to 65 with stable Graves' hyperthyroidism. Points the paper makes about the study in general: Sample size was not statistically predetermined, and investigators were not blinded to group allocation. In validation, the model predicted progression to ophthalmopathy a median of roughly six months before onset, with approximately 70% sensitivity and more than 72% specificity. Most expanded thyroid clonotypes (frequency above 0.001) were also found in blood, which suggests that blood repertoires may mirror thyroid immune responses. A 13 V-J signature model separated ophthalmopathy from stable hyperthyroidism, with around 90% sensitivity and roughly 82% specificity in cross-validation and 80%/75% in testing.

In the ophthalmopathy patients, disease was moderately to severely active, with a Clinical Activity Score of 3 or more, a NOSPECS grade of 4 or more, and a duration of less than 3 months. Any patient with an uncontrolled infection, another autoimmune disease, pregnancy or lactation was excluded. Diagnoses were based on clinical symptoms, serum thyroxine and TRAb, thyroid ultrasound and orbital computed tomography. PBMCs were isolated from roughly 10 ml of fresh peripheral blood by Ficoll-Paque density gradient centrifugation. Trizol reagent was used to extract total RNA, and RNA quality was then checked on an Agilent 2100 Bioanalyzer. The TCR beta CDR3 regions were amplified from RNA transcripts. For the first round of RT-PCR on the TCR CDR3, the HTBI primer set was used together with the Qiagen OneStep RT-PCR kit. A second multiplex PCR round built the libraries, followed by size selection and purification. Libraries were sequenced paired-end with 100 bp reads on an Illumina HiSeq2000. The study's processing was this. Raw data were processed with SOAPnuke, discarding reads with adapters, uncalled bases, mean Phred below 15, or no exact constant-primer or identifier match. High-quality paired reads were merged with COPE v1.2.5, and unique nucleotide sequences were defined as clonotypes. Clonotypes were aligned to IMGT TRBV, TRBD and TRBJ reference segments using MiTCR v1.1. The analysis included only V-J combinations with a frequency above 0.0001, which together covered over 98% of the repertoires. A TCS score was defined as the ratio between F50 (clonal expansion) and ExV (chaos), using BLOSUM62-based TCRdist between CDR3 peptides within each V-J. Welch's t-statistics and random forest reduced several hundred V-J features to 13, which were used in a naive Bayes classifier (R e1071). The public reads were run again by TCRdb, first through fastp at Q25 and then through MiXCR, and only productive beta chains were kept. Identical CDR3 protein sequences are pooled into one entry, listed with their most common genes and DNA. The V and J calls reflect TCRdb's pipeline rather than the authors' work. This sample comprises approximately 410,000 distinct CDR3 sequences, approximately 15% of them detected only once. Approximately 13% of the sample is taken by the ten largest.

The germline V gene encodes CDR1 MNHNS and CDR2 SASEGT. Trimming takes 6 bases off V and 4 bases off J; junction bases not matched to a gene: 11. From its cysteine to its phenylalanine, the CDR3 spans 16 amino acids. Only CDR3 DNA remains: 48 bases, in frame from the first base. The source of this sequence is a young man with Graves' ophthalmopathy. The sample consisted of blood. In this chain, TRBV6-1 is recombined with TRBJ1-1; TRBD1 aligns with 10 central bases. In nucleotides, the sequence is TGTGCCAGCAGGGGACAGGGACAGGGGAGAGGCACTGAAGCTTTCTTT. It translates to CASRGQGQGRGTEAFF.